These T cell receptor beta chains were read from a single sample in a study of T cell responses to AZD1222 COVID-19 vaccine. Assay: immunoSEQ multiplex PCR; the TCRdb copy retains only in-frame clones and omits some. This table holds under 150,000 clones, roughly nine tenths found once. The sample here was peripheral blood, taken 28 days after the second AZD1222 dose. The receptor set was obtained from an adult who received the AZD1222 COVID-19 vaccine. Both conserved end residues are part of each CDR3. The order of the fields is clone size, D gene, V gene, J gene, CDR3 DNA, CDR3 protein. D genes are given only for firm matches. Clone size is stated in some rows and not others, as once, few, many or a class when expanded.

>NA|TRBD1|TRBV30|TRBJ1-2
TGTGCCTGGAGGGAGACAGGGGGCGCGGATGGCTACACCTTC
CAWRETGGADGYTF
>NA|TRBD1|TRBV7-9|TRBJ1-1
TGTGCCAGCAGTGACACAGGGGGCGCATACACTGAAGCTTTCTTT
CASSDTGGAYTEAFF
>NA|TRBD2|TRBV13|TRBJ2-1
TGTGCCAGCTATCAAGCCGGGACTAGCGGGGGGGCCTCATATGAGCAGTTCTTC
CASYQAGTSGGASYEQFF
>once|NA|TRBV28|TRBJ1-1
TGTGCCAGCAGTTTAAGGGGGTCTAGGACTGAAGCTTTCTTT
CASSLRGSRTEAFF
>NA|TRBD1|TRBV27|TRBJ2-2
TGTGCCAGCAGTGACTACAGGGGGCTCAACACCGGGGAGCTGTTTTTT
CASSDYRGLNTGELFF
>NA|NA|TRBV7-2|TRBJ2-1
TGTGCCAGCAGCTTACAGGGCGGGGTTTGGAATGAGCAGTTCTTC
CASSLQGGVWNEQFF
>NA|NA|TRBV7-2|TRBJ1-4
TGTGCCAGCAGCCCTGGGAGGAGAGGGGAAAAACTGTTTTTT
CASSPGRRGEKLFF
>NA|NA|TRBV25-1|TRBJ1-3
TGTGCCAGCAGTGAGCGCTTTTCCTCTGGAAACACCATATATTTT
CASSERFSSGNTIYF
>NA|NA|TRBV7-3|TRBJ1-3
TGTGCCAGCAGCCCCGGGGGGGGTGCGGCTGGAAACACCATATATTTT
CASSPGGGAAGNTIYF
>NA|NA|TRBV12-3/TRBV12-4|TRBJ1-2
TGTGCCAGCAGTCTGACAGAGAACTATGGCTACACCTTC
CASSLTENYGYTF
>NA|TRBD1|TRBV7-9|TRBJ1-3
TGTGCCAGCAGTCCTACAGGGGCCGGAAACACCATATATTTT
CASSPTGAGNTIYF
>once|NA|TRBV2|TRBJ1-1
TGTGCCAGCAGTCAGACAGCTCTGAACACTGAAGCTTTCTTT
CASSQTALNTEAFF
>NA|NA|TRBV9|TRBJ1-6
TGTGCCAGCAGCGTCGAACAGGGAAGGGAGTCACCCCTCCACTTT
CASSVEQGRESPLHF
>NA|NA|TRBV2|TRBJ1-1
TGTGCCAGCAGACAGGAGGTGGGGACTGAAGCTTTCTTT
CASRQEVGTEAFF
>once|NA|TRBV6-1|TRBJ1-4
TGTGCCAGCAGTGAAGTAGGGGGGGAAAAACTGTTTTTT
CASSEVGGEKLFF
>NA|NA|TRBV6-4|TRBJ2-1
TGTGCCAGCAGCCGACAGGCCTCCTACAATGAGCAGTTCTTC
CASSRQASYNEQFF
>NA|NA|TRBV6-2/TRBV6-3|TRBJ1-2
TGTGCCAGCAGTTACGACGGGGCGGACTATGGCTACACCTTC
CASSYDGADYGYTF
>NA|NA|TRBV18|TRBJ1-1
TGTGCCAGCGCCGAGGGGGGGATAGGCACTGAAGCTTTCTTT
CASAEGGIGTEAFF
>NA|NA|TRBV3-1/TRBV3-2|TRBJ1-4
TGTGCCAGCAGCTTCGAGGTAGGGGTTGATGAAAAACTGTTTTTT
CASSFEVGVDEKLFF
>NA|NA|TRBV5-6|TRBJ2-7
TGTGCCAGCAGCTTGCCCGGGGAATCCTACGAGCAGTACTTC
CASSLPGESYEQYF
>NA|TRBD2|TRBV5-8|TRBJ2-2
TGTGCCAGCAGAACGGGACTAGCGGGACGGACCGGGGAGCTGTTTTTT
CASRTGLAGRTGELFF
>NA|NA|TRBV6-5|TRBJ1-1
TGTGCCAGCAGTTACCGGGCAGGGAACACTGAAGCTTTCTTT
CASSYRAGNTEAFF
>NA|NA|TRBV19|TRBJ2-6
TGTGCCAGTAGTATCAGCTCTGGGGCCAACGTCCTGACTTTC
CASSISSGANVLTF
>NA|TRBD1|TRBV5-4|TRBJ2-7
TGTGCCAGCAGCTCGTTCTCTACAGGGGGCAGCTACGAGCAGTACTTC
CASSSFSTGGSYEQYF
>NA|NA|TRBV18|TRBJ1-1
TGTGCCAGCTCACCGTCGGGTGGGAACACTGAAGCTTTCTTT
CASSPSGGNTEAFF
>NA|TRBD1|TRBV4-3|TRBJ1-4
TGCGCCAGCAGCCATTACAGGGGTGGTCCTAATGAAAAACTGTTTTTT
CASSHYRGGPNEKLFF
>few|NA|TRBV4-2|TRBJ1-2
TGTGCCAGCAGTGGTGGGGATAGCTATGGCTACACCTTC
CASSGGDSYGYTF